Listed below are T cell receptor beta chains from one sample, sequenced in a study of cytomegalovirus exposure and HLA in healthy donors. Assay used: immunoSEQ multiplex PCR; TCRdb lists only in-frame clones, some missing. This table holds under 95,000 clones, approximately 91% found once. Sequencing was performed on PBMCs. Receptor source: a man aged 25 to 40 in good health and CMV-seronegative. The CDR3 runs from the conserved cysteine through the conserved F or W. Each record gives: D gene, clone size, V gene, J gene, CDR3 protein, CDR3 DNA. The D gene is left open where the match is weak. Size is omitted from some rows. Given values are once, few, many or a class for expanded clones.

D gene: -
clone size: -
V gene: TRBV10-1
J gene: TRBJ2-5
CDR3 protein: CASSGQYQETQYF
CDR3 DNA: TGCGCCAGCAGTGGACAGTACCAAGAGACCCAGTACTTC

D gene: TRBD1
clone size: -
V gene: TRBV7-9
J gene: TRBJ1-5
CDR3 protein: CASSLAGQGWRNQPQHF
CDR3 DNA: TGTGCCAGCAGCTTAGCGGGACAGGGTTGGCGCAATCAGCCCCAGCATTTT

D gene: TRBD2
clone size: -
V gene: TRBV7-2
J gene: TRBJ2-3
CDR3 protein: CASSLWRQGGDTQYF
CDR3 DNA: TGTGCCAGCAGCTTATGGCGGCAGGGAGGGGATACGCAGTATTTT

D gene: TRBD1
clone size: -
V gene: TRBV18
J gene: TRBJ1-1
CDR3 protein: CASSPQTGQGNTEAFF
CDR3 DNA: TGTGCCAGCTCACCCCAGACGGGACAGGGGAACACTGAAGCTTTCTTT

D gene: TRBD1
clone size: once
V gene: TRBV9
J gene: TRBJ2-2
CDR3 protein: CASSVGTGVRTGELFF
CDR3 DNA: TGTGCCAGCAGCGTAGGAACAGGGGTGAGAACCGGGGAGCTGTTTTTT

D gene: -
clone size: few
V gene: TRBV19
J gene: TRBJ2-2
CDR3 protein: CASELWEDGTGELFF
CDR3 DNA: TGTGCCAGTGAATTATGGGAGGACGGCACCGGGGAGCTGTTTTTT

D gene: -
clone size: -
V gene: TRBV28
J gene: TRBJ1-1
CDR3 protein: CASSYHSEAFF
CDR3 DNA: TGTGCCAGCAGTTATCACAGTGAAGCTTTCTTT

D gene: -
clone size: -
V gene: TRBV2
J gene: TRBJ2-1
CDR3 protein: CASSVYRPSSYNEQFF
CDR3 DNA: TGTGCCAGCAGTGTGTACAGGCCGAGCTCCTACAATGAGCAGTTCTTC

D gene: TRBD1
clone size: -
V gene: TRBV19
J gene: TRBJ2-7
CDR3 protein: CASSIVEGASYEQYF
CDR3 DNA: TGTGCCAGTAGTATAGTTGAGGGGGCTTCCTACGAGCAGTACTTC

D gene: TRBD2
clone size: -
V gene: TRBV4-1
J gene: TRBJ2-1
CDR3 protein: CASSPFGLAKSYNEQFF
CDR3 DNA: TGCGCCAGCAGCCCATTTGGACTAGCGAAATCCTACAATGAGCAGTTCTTC

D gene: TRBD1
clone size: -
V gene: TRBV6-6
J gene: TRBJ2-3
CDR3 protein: CASRKGQGARTDTQYF
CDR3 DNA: TGTGCCAGCAGGAAAGGACAGGGGGCGCGGACAGATACGCAGTATTTT

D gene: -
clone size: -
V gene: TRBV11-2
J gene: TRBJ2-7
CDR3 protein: CASSLEDSLSYEQYF
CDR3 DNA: TGTGCCAGCAGCTTAGAAGACAGCCTCTCCTACGAGCAGTACTTC

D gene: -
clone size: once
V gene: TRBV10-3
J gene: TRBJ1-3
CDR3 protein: CAIGSNSPRTGNTIYF
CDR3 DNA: TGTGCCATCGGATCAAACTCCCCGAGGACTGGAAACACCATATATTTT

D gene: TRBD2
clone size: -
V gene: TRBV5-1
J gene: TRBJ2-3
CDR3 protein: CASSPSGGSDTQYF
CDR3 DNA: TGCGCCAGCAGCCCTAGCGGGGGTAGCGATACGCAGTATTTT

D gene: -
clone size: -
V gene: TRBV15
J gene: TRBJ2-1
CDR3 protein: CATSRDMPGKMINNEQFF
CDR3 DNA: TGTGCCACCAGCAGAGATATGCCAGGTAAAATGATCAATAATGAGCAGTTCTTC

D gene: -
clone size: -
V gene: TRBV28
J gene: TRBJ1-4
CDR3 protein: CASSRTGRDEKLFF
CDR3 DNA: TGTGCCAGCAGTCGCACAGGGAGGGATGAAAAACTGTTTTTT

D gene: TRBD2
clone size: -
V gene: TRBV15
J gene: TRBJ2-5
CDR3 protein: CATSRDIGLAEETQYF
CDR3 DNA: TGTGCCACCAGCAGAGATATCGGCCTAGCGGAGGAGACCCAGTACTTC

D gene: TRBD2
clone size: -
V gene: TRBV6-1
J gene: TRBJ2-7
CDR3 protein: CASSEPRLAGYEQYF
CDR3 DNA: TGTGCCAGCAGTGAACCCCGACTAGCGGGGTACGAGCAGTACTTC

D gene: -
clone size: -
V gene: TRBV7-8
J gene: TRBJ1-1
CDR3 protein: CASSTRSGGTEAFF
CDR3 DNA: TGTGCCAGCAGCACACGGTCGGGGGGCACTGAAGCTTTCTTT

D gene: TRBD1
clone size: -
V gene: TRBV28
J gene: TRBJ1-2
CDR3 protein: CASRGQTLFHYGYTF
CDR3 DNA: TGTGCCAGCAGGGGACAGACTCTCTTCCACTATGGCTACACCTTC

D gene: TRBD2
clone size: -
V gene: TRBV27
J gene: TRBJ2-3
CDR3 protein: CASSLTVSGGLTDTQYF
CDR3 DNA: TGTGCCAGCAGTTTGACTGTTAGCGGGGGGCTCACAGATACGCAGTATTTT

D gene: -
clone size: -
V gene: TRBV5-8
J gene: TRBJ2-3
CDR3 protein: CASSLAQGDTQYF
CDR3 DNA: TGTGCCAGCAGCTTGGCACAGGGAGATACGCAGTATTTT

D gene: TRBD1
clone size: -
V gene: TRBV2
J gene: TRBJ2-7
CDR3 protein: CASSGMTGQDPYEQYF
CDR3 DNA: TGTGCCAGCAGTGGGATGACAGGGCAGGATCCCTACGAGCAGTACTTC

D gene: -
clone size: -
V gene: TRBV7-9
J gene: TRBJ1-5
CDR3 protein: CASSRDNQPQHF
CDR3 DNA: TGTGCCAGCAGCAGAGACAATCAGCCCCAGCATTTT